One sample yielded the 13 T cell receptor beta chains listed below, sequenced in a study of blood T cells in healthy people across ages. Next came a second PCR, run for roughly 6 to 11 cycles, which used a sample-barcoded 5' primer along with a J-beta primer mix. TCRdb re-called the 5' RACE reads through MiXCR, storing one row per CDR3 protein. This table holds 1.6 million or so distinct CDR3 sequences, about 35% found once. The sample was blood. These receptor sequences come from a woman younger than 45 in good health.

This clonotype was detected only a few times. V gene TRBV14 combines with J gene TRBJ2-3; D may correspond to TRBD1 or TRBD2 (6 bases each). V was cut by 2 bases and J by 2 bases, with 14 bases left in between. The CDR3 loop spans 16 amino acids. Germline CDR1 and CDR2: SGHDN and FVKESK. The CDR3 DNA sequence: TGTGCCAGCAGCCAATTGATCGGGGGCTACACAGATACGCAGTATTTT. Protein sequence: CASSQLIGGYTDTQYF. The full variable domain, its missing parts supplied by reference TRBV14 and TRBJ2-3, is EAGVTQFPSHSVIEKGQTVTLRCDPISGHDNLYWYRRVMGKEIKFLLHFVKESKQDESGMPNNRFLAERTGGTYSTLKVQPAELEDSGVYFCASSQLIGGYTDTQYFGPGTRLTVL.

Regarding this clonotype: One junction end disagrees with the germline gene, perhaps due to a read error. V usage is TRBV18 and J usage is TRBJ2-1, with 8 bases that match TRBD2. Germline CDR1 KGHSH, CDR2 LQKENI. CDR3 length: 15 residues. The CDR3 sequence is CASLPSSGPEVEQFF. CDR3 DNA sequence: TGTGCCAGCTTACCATCTAGCGGGCCCGAGGTTGAGCAGTTCTTC.

As regards this clonotype: One end of the junction fails to match germline, which may point to a read error. The rearrangement uses TRBV12-3 or TRBV12-4 and TRBJ1-1; 9 bases map to TRBD1. CDR3 length: 14 residues. CDR3 sequence reads: CACSLGTGWAEAFF. The CDR3 coding sequence is TGTGCCTGCAGTCTCGGGACAGGGTGGGCTGAAGCTTTCTTT.

This clonotype was recorded at least ten times. This chain connects TRBV12-3 or TRBV12-4 to TRBJ2-5; 7 nucleotides align to TRBD1. V lost 3 bases and J lost 5; bases outside the gene matches: 3. The CDR3 spans 13 residues. CDR3 in amino acids: CASSLDRRETQYF. The CDR3, as DNA: TGTGCCAGCAGTTTGGACAGGCGGGAGACCCAGTACTTC.

This clonotype came up many times. J is TRBJ2-5 and V is TRBV29-1; 7 bases align to TRBD2. This CDR3 region has 16 residues. Trimming cost V 4 bases and J 1 base; bases outside gene matches: 12. Germline V gene data show CDR1 as SQVTM and CDR2 as ANQGSEA. The CDR3 loop is CSVGGLRGGTQETQYF. For the CDR3, the DNA is TGCAGCGTTGGCGGATTGCGCGGGGGAACCCAAGAGACCCAGTACTTC.

Of note for this clonotype: One base away lies a much larger clone, so this may be a sequencing read error. This chain joins TRBV12-3 or TRBV12-4 and TRBJ2-5, with D perhaps TRBD1 or TRBD2 (6 bases each). With 5 bases removed from V and 11 bases from J, the gap between germline ends came to 21 bases. The length of the CDR3 is 14 residues. CDR3 sequence reads: CASSRRGGGNEQYF. DNA for the CDR3: TGTGCCAGCAGTCGCAGGGGAGGTGGAAATGAGCAGTACTTC.

This clonotype has more than one count but fewer than ten. The CDR3 loop reads CASSPYGTVLYEQYF. CDR3 coding DNA: TGTGCCAGCTCACCATACGGCACAGTTCTCTACGAGCAGTACTTC. V and J are TRBV18 and TRBJ2-7; D gene unclear. The CDR3 covers 15 residues. Trimming shortened V by 2 bases and J by 3 bases, and 14 bases separated the two germline ends. Per the germline V gene, CDR1 is KGHSH and CDR2 is LQKENI. The whole variable domain, filled in from reference TRBV18 and TRBJ2-7, reads NAGVMQNPRHLVRRRGQEARLRCSPMKGHSHVYWYRQLPEEGLKFMVYLQKENIIDESGMPKERFSAEFPKEGPSILRIQQVVRGDSAAYFCASSPYGTVLYEQYFGPGTRLTVT.

This clonotype turned up a few times. This chain links TRBV5-1 with TRBJ2-1, with TRBD2 identical over 8 bases. The V and J ends lost 3 bases and 5 bases, in that order; junction bases with no gene match: 10. CDR1 and CDR2 from the germline V gene are SGHRS and YFSETQ. The CDR3 sequence is 16 residues long. As DNA, the CDR3 is TGCGCCAGCAGCTCGGTAGGGGCGGGAGGTCACAATGAGCAGTTCTTC. Translating gives CASSSVGAGGHNEQFF.

Regarding this clonotype: A much larger clone sits a single nucleotide away, making a read error possible. The J gene is TRBJ2-7, the V gene TRBV13; D is possibly TRBD2 (6 bases). Germline V gene lookup returns CDR1 PRHDT and CDR2 FYEKMQ (reference sequence). The CDR3 loop spans 16 amino acids. V was clipped by 0 bases and J by 0 bases, with 12 bases between them. The CDR3 coding sequence is TGTGCCAGCAGCTTAGGCCCGAGCGGGCCCTCCTACGAGCAGTACTTC. Its translation: CASSLGPSGPSYEQYF.

A word on this clonotype: Sequence at one end of the junction differs from germline and may be a read error. The V and J genes are TRBV28 and TRBJ2-7, with 10 positions matching TRBD2. The CDR3 is made up of 16 amino acids. Germline lookup yields CDR1 MDHEN and CDR2 SYDVKM. CDR3 residues: CASQPRGTSDSYKQYF. The CDR3 DNA is TGTGCCAGCCAACCTCGGGGGACTAGCGACTCCTACAAGCAGTACTTC.

This chain connects TRBV6-2 or TRBV6-3 to TRBJ2-5; 9 bases align to TRBD1. Germline-derived CDR1 and CDR2 are MNHEY and SVGEGT. The CDR3 is made up of 18 amino acids. J lost 0 bases, V lost 4 bases, and 12 bases had no gene match. CDR3 coding DNA: TGTGCCAGCAGTTCCCGGACAGGGGAGCCCGCGTACCAAGAGACCCAGTACTTC. Its translation is CASSSRTGEPAYQETQYF.

This clonotype was picked up a small number of times. The gene calls are TRBV30 and TRBJ2-4; weak D call: TRBD2 (7 bases). Near its end, the DNA agrees better with TRBJ2-7, so the J call may be wrong. In germline, CDR1 is GTSNPN, CDR2 SVGIG (reference sequence). This CDR3 contains 16 residues. CDR3 sequence reads: CAWRWGGGLPGYEQYF. The CDR3 DNA reads as TGTGCCTGGAGATGGGGAGGGGGTCTCCCGGGCTACGAGCAGTACTTC.

The chain joins TRBV7-9 to TRBJ2-1; maybe TRBD2 (6 bases). The CDR3 runs to 16 residues. CDR1 SEHNR and CDR2 FQNEAQ come from the germline V gene (reference sequence). V dropped 5 bases and J dropped 5 bases, with 19 bases sitting between them. DNA for the CDR3: TGTGCCAGCAGCCCACTAGATAGCGGTACCCACAATGAGCAGTTCTTC. Amino acid sequence: CASSPLDSGTHNEQFF.